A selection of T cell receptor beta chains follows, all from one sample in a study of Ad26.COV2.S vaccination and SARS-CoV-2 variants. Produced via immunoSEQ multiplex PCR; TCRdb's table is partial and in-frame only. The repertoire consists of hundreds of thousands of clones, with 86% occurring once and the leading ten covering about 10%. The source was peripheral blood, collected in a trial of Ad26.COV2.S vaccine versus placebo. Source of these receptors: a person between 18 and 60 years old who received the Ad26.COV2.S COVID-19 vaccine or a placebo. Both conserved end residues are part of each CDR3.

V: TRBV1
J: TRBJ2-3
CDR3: CTSSPPRWGGLDTQYF

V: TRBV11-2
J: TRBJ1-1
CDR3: CASSLSGGNTEAFF

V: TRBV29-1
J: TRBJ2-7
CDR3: CSVATGSSSYEQYF

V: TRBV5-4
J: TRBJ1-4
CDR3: CASSLRTGATEKLFF

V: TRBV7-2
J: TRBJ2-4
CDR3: CASSLSGTTRNIQYF

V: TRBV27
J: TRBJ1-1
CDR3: CASSLRGSLVNTEAFF

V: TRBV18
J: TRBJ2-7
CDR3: CASSPPAPYEQYF

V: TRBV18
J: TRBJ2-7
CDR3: CASSPHGGSYEQYF

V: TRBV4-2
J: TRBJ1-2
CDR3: CASSGATGLEEYGYTF

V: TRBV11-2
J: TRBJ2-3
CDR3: CASSLDWESTDTQYF

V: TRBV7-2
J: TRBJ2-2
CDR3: CASIPRRKSGGTAGELFF

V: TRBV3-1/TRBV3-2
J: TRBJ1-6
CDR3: CASSQEVSPLHF

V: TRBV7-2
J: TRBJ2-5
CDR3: CASSLDRGIETQYF

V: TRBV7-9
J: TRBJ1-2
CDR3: CASSPTGFYGYTF

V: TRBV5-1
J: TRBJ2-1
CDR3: CASSFTYNEQFF

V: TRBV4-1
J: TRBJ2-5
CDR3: CASSARSTGDRETQYF

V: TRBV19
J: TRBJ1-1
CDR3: CASSIGITGEAEAFF

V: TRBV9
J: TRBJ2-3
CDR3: CASSGRGGGDTQYF

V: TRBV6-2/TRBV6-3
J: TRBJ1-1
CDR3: CASSSHYGQNTEAFF

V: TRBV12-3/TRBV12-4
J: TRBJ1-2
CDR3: CASSTSNYGYTF

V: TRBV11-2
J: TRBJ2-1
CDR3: CASSSGPNGGKFF

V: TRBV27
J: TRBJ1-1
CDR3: CASSSEDSSNTEAFF

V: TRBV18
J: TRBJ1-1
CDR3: CASSLSRTGGNTEAFF

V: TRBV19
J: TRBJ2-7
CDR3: CASSISGVRPTYEQYF

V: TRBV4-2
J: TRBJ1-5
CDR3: CASSQTPGTLKEPQHF

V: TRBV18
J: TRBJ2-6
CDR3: CASSPDVGANVLTF

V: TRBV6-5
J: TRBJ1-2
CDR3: CASSRDSAKYGYTF

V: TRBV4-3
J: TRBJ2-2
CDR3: CASSLGTNTGELFF

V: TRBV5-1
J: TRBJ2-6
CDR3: CASSSDDRGRTGANVLTF

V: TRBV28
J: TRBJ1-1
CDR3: CASSPLSLWGRLNTEAFF

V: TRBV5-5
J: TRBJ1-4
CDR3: CASSLDWVNEKLFF

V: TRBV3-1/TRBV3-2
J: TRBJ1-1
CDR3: CASSQRAEGLTAEAFF

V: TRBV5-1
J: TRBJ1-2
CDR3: CASSPGQGNYGYTF

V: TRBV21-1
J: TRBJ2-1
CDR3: CASSKAGDSPYNEQFF

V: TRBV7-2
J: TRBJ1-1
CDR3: CASSLEAPRTEAFF

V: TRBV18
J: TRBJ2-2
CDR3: CASSPWTGRNTGELFF

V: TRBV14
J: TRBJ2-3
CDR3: CASSQDRSADTQYF

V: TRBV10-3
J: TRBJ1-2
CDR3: CAISAGQGAYGYTF

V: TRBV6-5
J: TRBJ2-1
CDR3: CASTSGGNEQFF

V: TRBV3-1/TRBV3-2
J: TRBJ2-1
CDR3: CASSRRTSGTDGNEQFF

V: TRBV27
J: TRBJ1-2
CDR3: CASSRDRGAYGYTF

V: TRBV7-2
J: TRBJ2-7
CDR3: CASSFGQALSYEQYF

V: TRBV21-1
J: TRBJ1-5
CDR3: CASSKTEDSNQPQHF

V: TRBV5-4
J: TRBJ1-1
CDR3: CASSLAGGPNTEAFF

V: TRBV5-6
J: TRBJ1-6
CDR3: CASSWNKGVLYSPLHF

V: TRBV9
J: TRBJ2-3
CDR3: CASSVAPGQGTDTQYF

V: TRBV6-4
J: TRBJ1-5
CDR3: CASSSQENQPQHF

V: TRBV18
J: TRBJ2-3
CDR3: CASRPLAVGSDTQYF

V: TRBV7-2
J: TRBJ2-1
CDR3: CASSFIGGLFNEQFF